What follows describes a single T cell receptor beta chain. Profiling relied on immunoSEQ multiplex PCR, and the TCRdb table lists in-frame clones only, not all of them. The table lists under 200,000 clones, roughly nine tenths of them singletons. The CDR3 totals 15 residues. Germline trimming cut 4 bases from V and 2 bases from J; bases unmatched to any gene: 5. Germline V gene data show CDR1 as MGHRA and CDR2 as YSYEKL. This entry is derived from a study of blood T cell repertoires in COVID-19. Whole-study context: Donors in Cohort 3 counted as recovered after two negative PCRs, clearance, or symptom resolution. COVID-19 samples collected from the United States, Italy and Spain covered acute and convalescent phases.

This receptor was taken from a woman in her 40s in a cohort exposed to, infected with or recovered from COVID-19 (not recorded which). The rearrangement links TRBV4-1 to TRBJ2-7, with 10 positions matching TRBD1. The specimen was PBMCs or T cells enriched from blood (not recorded which). Here the CDR3 DNA reads TGCGCCAGCAGCCCGCGGACAGGGGGGGCCTACGAGCAGTACTTC. This gives the protein CASSPRTGGAYEQYF.